A single sample gave rise to the 24 T cell receptor beta chains below, sequenced in a study of blood T cell repertoires in COVID-19. Libraries were prepared by immunoSEQ multiplex PCR; TCRdb keeps only in-frame clonotypes and omits some of them. Of 65,000 to 90,000 clones in the sample, around 82% were seen once. The sequencing input was peripheral blood. Every receptor here comes from a man in his 60s with acute or convalescent COVID-19.

This clone has a handful of counts. V and J are TRBV27 and TRBJ2-1, with TRBD2 matching 10 bases. V lost 5 bases to trimming and J lost 6 bases; unmatched junction nucleotides: 4. The CDR3 is made up of 14 amino acids. CDR1 and CDR2 (germline): MNHEY, SMNVEV (reference sequence). The CDR3 spells CASSEREGANEQFF. As DNA, the CDR3 is TGTGCCAGCAGTGAGCGGGAGGGAGCCAATGAGCAGTTCTTC.

In the case of this clone: A read error may produce the germline difference seen at one junction end. The gene calls are TRBV5-1 and TRBJ1-2; 11 nucleotides line up with TRBD1. The V gene's germline CDR1 is SGHRS and CDR2 YFSETQ. CDR3 length equals 14 residues. The CDR3 nucleotides read TGCGCCAGCAGTTTGGGACAGGGGGAGGATGGCTACACCTTC. It translates to CASSLGQGEDGYTF.

The genes are TRBV29-1 and TRBJ1-2, with 8 bases that match TRBD1. The CDR3 extends over 13 amino acids. In germline, CDR1 is SQVTM, CDR2 ANQGSEA. V lost 7 bases to trimming and J lost 4 bases; unmatched junction nucleotides: 8. The CDR3 protein is CSARRTGTYGYTF. Written as DNA, the CDR3 is TGCAGCGCCCGACGGACAGGGACCTATGGCTACACCTTC.

This sequence joins TRBV12-5 and TRBJ1-4; maybe TRBD1 (6 bases). Germline V lookup: CDR1 LGHNT, CDR2 FRNRAP. The CDR3 has 14 amino acids. With 6 bases removed from V and 0 bases from J, the gap between germline ends came to 8 bases. Written as DNA, the CDR3 is TGTGCTAGTGGAAGACAGGCAACTAATGAAAAACTGTTTTTT. It codes for CASGRQATNEKLFF.

This clone was recorded only once. The junction differs from germline at one of its ends, possibly a read error. This chain uses TRBV28 with TRBJ2-2, with 13 bases fitting TRBD2. From germline, CDR1 is MDHEN and CDR2 SYDVKM. The CDR3 is 16 residues long. CDR3 in amino acids: CAGSKGLAGSPGELFF. Here the CDR3 DNA reads TGTGCCGGCAGCAAGGGACTAGCGGGATCACCCGGGGAGCTGTTTTTT.

This chain connects TRBV20-1 to TRBJ1-5, with TRBD1 as a possible D gene (5 bases). Germline-derived CDR1 and CDR2 are DFQATT and SNEGSKA (reference sequence). Trimming removed 3 bases from V and 5 bases from J, with 11 bases in between. This CDR3 is 13 amino acids long. For the CDR3, the DNA is TGCAGTGCTAGTAAGGGGTTCTATCAGCCCCAGCATTTT. Translated, it gives CSASKGFYQPQHF.

This clone was observed a single time. The DNA of the CDR3 is TGTGCCAGCAGTTGGAACAGGGGGGCCTACGAGCAGTACTTC. Amino acids: CASSWNRGAYEQYF. This chain joins TRBV6-6 and TRBJ2-7; 8 nucleotides line up with TRBD1. This CDR3 contains 14 residues. J was trimmed by 2 bases and V by 4 bases; bases with no gene match: 4. Germline assignment: CDR1 MNHNY and CDR2 SVGAGI (reference sequence).

The chain recombines TRBV19 with TRBJ2-1; 7 bases are shared with TRBD2. The V gene end was trimmed by 3 bases and the J gene end by 3 bases; junction bases not matched to a gene: 2. The germline V gene has CDR1 LNHDA and CDR2 SQIVND (reference sequence). The CDR3 totals 14 residues. For the CDR3, the DNA is TGTGCCAGTAGTATGGCGGGGGACTACAATGAGCAGTTCTTC. Its protein product is CASSMAGDYNEQFF.

This rearrangement joins TRBV28 to TRBJ2-2, with 8 positions matching TRBD2. This CDR3 has 12 residues. Per the germline V gene, CDR1 is MDHEN and CDR2 is SYDVKM. V lost 8 bases, J lost 7 bases, and 3 bases stayed unmatched. CDR3: CASGTSGGELFF. CDR3 in DNA: TGTGCCAGCGGCACTAGCGGCGGGGAGCTGTTTTTT.

The chain links TRBV4-1 to TRBJ1-2; 11 positions match TRBD1. V shed 3 bases, J shed 3 bases, and the junction held 3 bases outside the gene matches. The V gene's germline CDR1 is MGHRA and CDR2 YSYEKL. The CDR3 is 15 amino acids. CDR3 in amino acids: CASSHPGQGDYGYTF. For the CDR3, the DNA is TGCGCCAGCAGCCACCCGGGACAGGGGGACTATGGCTACACCTTC.

V and J are TRBV13 and TRBJ2-7; D might be TRBD2 (6 bases). Looked up from germline, CDR1 is PRHDT and CDR2 is FYEKMQ (reference sequence). The V gene lost 7 bases and the J gene lost 1 base, with 17 bases spanning the gap. This CDR3 is built from 15 residues. CDR3 nucleotide sequence: TGTGCCAGCAAAAAAGCGGGTCCGGCATCCTACGAGCAGTACTTC. It is translated as CASKKAGPASYEQYF.

This chain joins TRBV7-2 and TRBJ2-3, with 9 bases matching TRBD2. Germline assignment: CDR1 SGHTA and CDR2 FQGNSA. The ends lost 6 bases at V and 5 bases at J; junction bases unmatched: 9. The CDR3 loop spans 15 amino acids. CDR3 residues: CASRPPGLAEDTQYF. CDR3 nucleotides: TGTGCCAGCAGGCCGCCGGGACTAGCAGAAGATACGCAGTATTTT. Full variable domain (remainder filled in from reference TRBV7-2 and TRBJ2-3): GAGVSQSPSNKVTEKGKDVELRCDPISGHTALYWYRQSLGQGLEFLIYFQGNSAPDKSGLPSDRFSAERTGGSVSTLTIQRTQQEDSAVYLCASRPPGLAEDTQYFGPGTRLTVL.

The rearrangement links TRBV7-6 to TRBJ2-1; D ambiguous. CDR1 and CDR2 from the germline V gene are SGHVS and FNYEAQ. The CDR3 contains 13 residues. V dropped 5 bases and J dropped 8 bases, with 13 bases sitting between them. CDR3 nucleotides: TGTGCCAGCAGCGCCCTGAGAGTCCATGAGCAGTTCTTC. This translates into CASSALRVHEQFF.

In DNA, the CDR3 is TGTGCCAGCAGTTCACCTCAGGGGAGCTATGGCTACACCTTC. The encoded protein is CASSSPQGSYGYTF. The chain carries TRBV28 and TRBJ1-2; tentatively, D is TRBD1 (6 bases). Germline lookup yields CDR1 MDHEN and CDR2 SYDVKM. V gave up 4 bases and J gave up 4 bases, with 13 bases separating them. The CDR3 totals 14 residues.

The V and J genes are TRBV3-1 (or the pseudogene TRBV3-2) and TRBJ2-3, with TRBD1 matching 9 bases. The CDR3 length is 17 residues. V lost 4 bases, J lost 4 bases, and 12 bases stayed unmatched. Germline V gene lookup returns CDR1 LGHDT and CDR2 YNNKEL (reference sequence). The CDR3 coding sequence is TGTGCCAGCAGCCGGCTCGGTCGGGACAGGGTTCCAGATACGCAGTATTTT. As protein: CASSRLGRDRVPDTQYF.

The gene calls are TRBV30 and TRBJ1-1; a possible D gene is TRBD1 (5 bases). The CDR3 covers 12 residues. The germline CDR1 and CDR2 sequences are GTSNPN and SVGIG (reference sequence). Trimming stripped 5 bases from V and 5 bases from J, with 12 bases between. The CDR3 bases are TGTGCCTGGGTGGTTGGGGGGACTGAAGCTTTCTTT. This sequence encodes CAWVVGGTEAFF.

V usage is TRBV7-2 and J usage is TRBJ2-7; possible D gene TRBD2, 5 bases. Germline values: CDR1 SGHTA, CDR2 FQGNSA. Trimming took 6 bases from V and 3 from J, leaving 9 bases between them. The CDR3 runs to 12 residues. CDR3 sequence reads: CASSIGLYEQYF. The CDR3, as DNA: TGTGCCAGCAGTATCGGACTCTACGAGCAGTACTTC.

The chain carries TRBV4-1 and TRBJ2-5; D gene ambiguous. The CDR3 length is 13 residues. CDR1 and CDR2 (germline): MGHRA, YSYEKL. V dropped 1 base and J dropped 2 bases, with 5 bases sitting between them. The CDR3 reads CASSQVQQETQYF. In nucleotides, the CDR3 is TGCGCCAGCAGCCAAGTTCAACAAGAGACCCAGTACTTC.

The genes are TRBV28 and TRBJ1-1; TRBD1 matches 9 bases. CDR1 and CDR2 from the germline V gene are MDHEN and SYDVKM. The CDR3 runs to 19 residues. Trimming at V came to 3 bases and at J to 0 bases, leaving 14 bases not matched to a gene. The CDR3 is CASSFSLGQGRTLNTEAFF. In DNA form, the CDR3 reads TGTGCCAGCAGTTTTTCCCTCGGACAGGGGCGAACCTTGAACACTGAAGCTTTCTTT.

A note on this clone: Other DNA sequences of this sample code for an identical CDR3. The V gene is TRBV30, the J gene TRBJ1-1, with a tentative D call TRBD1 (5 bases). The CDR3 covers 13 residues. The germline gives CDR1 GTSNPN, CDR2 SVGIG (reference sequence). V was cut by 2 bases and J by 0 bases, with 7 bases left in between. Here the CDR3 DNA reads TGTGCCTGGAGTCTACAGGTGAACACTGAAGCTTTCTTT. It encodes CAWSLQVNTEAFF.

This clone has just a few counts. V usage is TRBV20-1 and J usage is TRBJ1-2; D unresolved. This CDR3 contains 8 residues. V was trimmed by 6 bases and J by 12 bases, leaving 8 bases between them. Germline CDR1 DFQATT, CDR2 SNEGSKA (reference sequence). The CDR3 sequence is CSAQADTF. CDR3 DNA: TGCAGTGCCCAGGCTGACACCTTC.

The chain uses TRBV5-1 and TRBJ1-2; 10 bases align to TRBD1. The CDR3 runs 14 residues. Looked up from germline, CDR1 is SGHRS and CDR2 is YFSETQ. Losses at the gene ends were 0 bases for V and 7 bases for J; bases not matched to a gene: 3. The CDR3 DNA reads as TGCGCCAGCAGCTTGGGACAGGGGGCTGGTGGCTACACCTTC. This encodes CASSLGQGAGGYTF.

The chain recombines TRBV9 with TRBJ2-3, with 7 bases fitting TRBD1. The CDR3 has 15 amino acids. Germline V gene data show CDR1 as SGDLS and CDR2 as YYNGEE. The V and J ends lost 0 bases and 5 bases, in that order; junction bases with no gene match: 6. The CDR3 protein is CASSVVDAGGDTQYF. CDR3 in DNA: TGTGCCAGCAGCGTAGTGGACGCAGGGGGAGATACGCAGTATTTT.

The chain couples TRBV6-1 to TRBJ2-7; 14 nucleotides align to TRBD2. Germline V gene sequence: CDR1 MNHNS, CDR2 SASEGT. V trimming: 6 bases; J trimming: 3 bases; junction bases outside the gene matches: 4. The CDR3 has 15 amino acids. CDR3 residues: CASRTGTSGSYEQYF. The CDR3, as DNA: TGTGCCAGCAGGACCGGGACTAGCGGGAGCTACGAGCAGTACTTC.